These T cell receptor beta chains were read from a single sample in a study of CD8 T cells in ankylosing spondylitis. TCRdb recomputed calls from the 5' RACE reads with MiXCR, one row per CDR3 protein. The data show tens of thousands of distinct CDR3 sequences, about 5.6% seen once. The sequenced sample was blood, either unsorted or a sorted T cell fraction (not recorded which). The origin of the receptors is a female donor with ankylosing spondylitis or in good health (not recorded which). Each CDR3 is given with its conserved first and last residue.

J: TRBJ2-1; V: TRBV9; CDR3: CASSPQGTYYNEQFF
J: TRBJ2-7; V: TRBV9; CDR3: CASSVGKGNEQYF
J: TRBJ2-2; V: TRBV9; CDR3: CASSVPATSDTGELFF
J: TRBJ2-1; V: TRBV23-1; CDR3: CASSQSPRVSYNEQFF
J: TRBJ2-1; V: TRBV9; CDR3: CASSLSGGRDEQFF
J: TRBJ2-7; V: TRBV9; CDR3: CASSVDTGSSYEQYF
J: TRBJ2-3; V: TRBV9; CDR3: CASSVAPGTTDTQYF
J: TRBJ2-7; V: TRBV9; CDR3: CASSVGASGPPPYEQYF
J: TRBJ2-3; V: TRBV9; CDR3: CASSPLGGLATDTQYF
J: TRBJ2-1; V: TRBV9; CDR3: CASSAGTSGGLYNEQFF
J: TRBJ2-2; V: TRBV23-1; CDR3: CASSPLGASLGGELFF
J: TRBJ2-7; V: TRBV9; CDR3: CASSADPLGTYEQYF
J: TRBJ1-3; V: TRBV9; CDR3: CASSATGSGNTIYF
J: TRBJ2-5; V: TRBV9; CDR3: CASSVVGAGGPGETQYF
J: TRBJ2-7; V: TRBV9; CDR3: CASSRTSGNNEQYF
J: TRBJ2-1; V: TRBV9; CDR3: CASSVGLLSYNEQFF
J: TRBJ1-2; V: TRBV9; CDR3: CASSPARENYGYTF
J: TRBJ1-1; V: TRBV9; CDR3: CASSPFQGARAFF
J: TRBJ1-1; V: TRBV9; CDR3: CASSVSGTVNTEAFF
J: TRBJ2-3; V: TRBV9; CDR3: CASSVEGLAFTDTQYF
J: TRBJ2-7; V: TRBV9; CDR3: CASSGRGDEQYF
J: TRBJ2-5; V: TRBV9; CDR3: CASSERQGAQETQYF
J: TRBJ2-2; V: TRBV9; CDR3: CASSRATNTGELFF
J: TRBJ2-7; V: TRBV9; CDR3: CASSVAGASTLYEQYF
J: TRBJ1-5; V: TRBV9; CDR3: CASSVGDQPQHF
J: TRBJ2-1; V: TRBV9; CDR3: CASSVGILAGMVGEQFF
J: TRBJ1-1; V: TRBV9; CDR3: CASSEDRHTEAFF
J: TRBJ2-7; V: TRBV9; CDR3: CASSTSGTGSYEQYF
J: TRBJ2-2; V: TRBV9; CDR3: CASSVMRGGELFF
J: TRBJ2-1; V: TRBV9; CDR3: CASSPRTGSHEQFF
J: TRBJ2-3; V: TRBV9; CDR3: CASSLAITDTQYF
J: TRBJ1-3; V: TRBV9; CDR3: CASSVEENTIYF
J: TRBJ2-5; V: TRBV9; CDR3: CASSVGGAETQYF
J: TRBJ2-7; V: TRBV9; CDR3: CASSVVPSGSYEQYF
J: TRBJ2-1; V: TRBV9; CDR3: CASSFGLRMEGNEQFF
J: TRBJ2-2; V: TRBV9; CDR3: CASSGDTGLAGRTGELFF